The 26 T cell receptor beta chains below were found in one sample sequenced in a study of shared clonotypes between healthy human individuals. Method: immunoSEQ multiplex PCR; TCRdb's copy keeps in-frame clones and lacks some. The data hold around 2.1 million clones, with more than 90% observed a single time. The specimen sequenced was naive CD4+ T cells sorted from blood. The subset here: CD45RA+ positively selected. These receptor sequences come from a man aged 18 to 29 in good health.

On this clone: The same CDR3 can be traced to other DNA sequences in this sample. J is TRBJ1-5 and V is TRBV9; 7 bases line up with TRBD1. This CDR3 is built from 15 residues. After removal of 2 bases from V and 2 bases from J, the junction contained 4 bases not matched to a gene. Germline V gene lookup returns CDR1 SGDLS and CDR2 YYNGEE. DNA of the CDR3: TGTGCCAGCAGCGTGTCAGGGGGAGGCAATCAGCCCCAGCATTTT. It is translated as CASSVSGGGNQPQHF.

The gene calls are TRBV5-4 and TRBJ1-1; D is uncertain. CDR3 length: 15 residues. V lost 2 bases and J 0 bases, leaving 11 bases between the germline ends. Germline lookup yields CDR1 SGHNT and CDR2 YYREEE (reference sequence). Here the CDR3 DNA reads TGTGCCAGCAGCTTTGCGGAGGCCCTGAACACTGAAGCTTTCTTT. Translating gives CASSFAEALNTEAFF.

The chain is built from TRBV28 and TRBJ1-1; 7 bases match TRBD1. Germline-derived CDR1 and CDR2 are MDHEN and SYDVKM. After removal of 4 bases from V and 6 bases from J, the junction contained 11 bases not matched to a gene. The CDR3 extends over 15 amino acids. CDR3 in amino acids: CASSSPGEGASEAFF. DNA of the CDR3: TGTGCCAGCAGTTCCCCCGGGGAGGGGGCTTCTGAAGCTTTCTTT.

In this sample, this clone turned up once. V is TRBV7-2 and J is TRBJ2-7; the match to TRBD2 covers 8 bases. J was trimmed by 2 bases and V by 5 bases; bases with no gene match: 11. The CDR3 extends over 16 amino acids. Germline V CDR1 and CDR2: SGHTA, FQGNSA. CDR3 amino acids: CASSVTHAGRAYEQYF. The CDR3, as DNA: TGTGCCAGCAGCGTTACGCACGCCGGGAGGGCCTACGAGCAGTACTTC.

The rearrangement links TRBV10-3 to TRBJ2-7; D perhaps matches TRBD2 (6 bases). The germline V and J ends were trimmed by 8 bases and 5 bases, with 13 bases remaining between them. CDR3 length: 12 amino acids. Germline values: CDR1 ENHRY, CDR2 SYGVKD. The CDR3: CAIGFSSDEQYF. CDR3 DNA sequence: TGTGCCATCGGCTTTTCTAGCGACGAGCAGTACTTC.

The chain joins TRBV18 to TRBJ2-1; 9 bases agree with TRBD2. This CDR3 contains 17 residues. Germline loops: CDR1 KGHSH, CDR2 LQKENI. The V and J ends lost 3 bases and 0 bases, in that order; junction bases with no gene match: 6. CDR3 bases: TGTGCCAGCTCACCCGGACTAGCGCGCTTCTCCTACAATGAGCAGTTCTTC. This translates into CASSPGLARFSYNEQFF.

This chain joins TRBV7-8 and TRBJ2-2; no definite D call. The CDR3 spans 15 residues. CDR1 and CDR2 from the germline V gene are SGHVS and FQNEAQ. Trimming shortened V by 2 bases and J by 1 base, and 8 bases separated the two germline ends. The CDR3 DNA is TGTGCCAGCAGCTTAAAGAGGCTGAACACCGGGGAGCTGTTTTTT. It is translated as CASSLKRLNTGELFF.

CDR3 nucleotide sequence: TGCAGCGTTGAAGATCGTGGGAGCAATCAGCCCCAGCATTTT. Encoded protein: CSVEDRGSNQPQHF. The chain couples TRBV29-1 to TRBJ1-5, with unresolved D. This CDR3 comprises 14 residues. The germline V gene encodes CDR1 SQVTM and CDR2 ANQGSEA. V was cut by 0 bases and J by 1 base, with 7 bases left in between. Supplemented by reference TRBV29-1 and TRBJ1-5, the full variable domain reads SAVISQKPSRDICQRGTSLTIQCQVDSQVTMMFWYRQQPGQSLTLIATANQGSEATYESGFVIDKFPISRPNLTFSTLTVSNMSPEDSSIYLCSVEDRGSNQPQHFGDGTRLSIL.

For the CDR3, the DNA is TGCGCCAGCAGCCAGACCGGGACAGGGGACGGCTACACCTTC. Its protein product is CASSQTGTGDGYTF. The chain is built from TRBV4-3 and TRBJ1-2; TRBD1 agrees at 10 bases. From germline, CDR1 is LGHNA and CDR2 YSLEER. Trimming removed 3 bases from V and 8 bases from J; junction bases left unmatched: 6. This CDR3 is 14 amino acids long.

The V call is TRBV2, the J call TRBJ1-1; D is unresolved. Trimming stripped 9 bases from V and 5 bases from J, with 22 bases between. CDR3 length: 15 residues. From germline, CDR1 is SNHLY and CDR2 FYNNEI. DNA of the CDR3: TGTGCCAGTTACAGAGTCCCAGATACGGGGACTGAAGCTTTCTTT. Its protein product is CASYRVPDTGTEAFF.

V gene TRBV10-3 combines with J gene TRBJ1-6; D call uncertain. Germline V gives CDR1 ENHRY, CDR2 SYGVKD. V was trimmed by 7 bases and J by 8 bases, leaving 12 bases between them. This CDR3 has 13 residues. The CDR3 loop reads CAIKGGMDSPLHF. In DNA, the CDR3 is TGTGCCATCAAGGGAGGTATGGATTCACCCCTCCACTTT.

The chain employs TRBV15 and TRBJ1-2, with TRBD1 identical over 8 bases. The CDR3 totals 16 residues. J lost 6 bases, V lost 0 bases, and 9 bases had no gene match. Germline V gene data show CDR1 as LNHNV and CDR2 as YYDKDF (reference sequence). CDR3 coding DNA: TGTGCCACCAGCAGAGATCGGCAGCCAGGGGGCCATGGCTACACCTTC. Translating gives CATSRDRQPGGHGYTF.

The J gene is TRBJ2-5, the V gene TRBV2; D may be TRBD1 (6 bases). V dropped 7 bases and J dropped 4 bases, with 13 bases sitting between them. CDR1 is SNHLY and CDR2 is FYNNEI in the germline V gene. The CDR3 totals 13 residues. CDR3 residues: CASINRVPETQYF. CDR3 coding DNA: TGTGCCAGCATTAACAGGGTGCCAGAGACCCAGTACTTC.

The rearrangement links TRBV5-6 to TRBJ1-1; D not certain. This CDR3 comprises 12 residues. V shed 3 bases and J shed 11 bases, with 14 bases lying between them. The germline V gene has CDR1 SGHDT and CDR2 YYEEEE. The CDR3 region has the DNA TGTGCCAGCAGCTCGACGGGGTTTGGGGCTTTCTTT. Its protein product is CASSSTGFGAFF.

This clone was seen more than once but under ten times. The V call is TRBV4-3, the J call TRBJ1-5; a weak D match, TRBD1 (5 bases). The CDR3 has 14 amino acids. The germline V and J ends were trimmed by 3 bases and 3 bases, with 9 bases remaining between them. Germline V gene lookup returns CDR1 LGHNA and CDR2 YSLEER. The CDR3 DNA sequence: TGCGCCAGCAGCCAGGGACGGACCAATCAGCCCCAGCATTTT. Translation: CASSQGRTNQPQHF.

The chain combines TRBV29-1 with TRBJ1-2; maybe TRBD1 (5 bases). Trimming shortened V by 2 bases and J by 8 bases, and 18 bases separated the two germline ends. This CDR3 has 14 amino acids. Germline V lookup: CDR1 SQVTM, CDR2 ANQGSEA. CDR3 sequence (DNA): TGCAGCGTTGAAAGGTCGGAGGGGACGGTGGGCTACACCTTC. It yields the protein CSVERSEGTVGYTF.

Note on this clone: Other DNA sequences in this sample translate to the same CDR3. The V call is TRBV18, the J call TRBJ1-5; D gene unclear. The V gene lost 2 bases and the J gene lost 2 bases, with 4 bases spanning the gap. This CDR3 has 13 amino acids. From germline, CDR1 is KGHSH and CDR2 LQKENI. Written as DNA, the CDR3 is TGTGCCAGCTCACCAGAGCGCAATCAGCCCCAGCATTTT. Protein product: CASSPERNQPQHF. The whole variable domain, filled in from reference TRBV18 and TRBJ1-5, reads NAGVMQNPRHLVRRRGQEARLRCSPMKGHSHVYWYRQLPEEGLKFMVYLQKENIIDESGMPKERFSAEFPKEGPSILRIQQVVRGDSAAYFCASSPERNQPQHFGDGTRLSIL.

This chain uses TRBV2 with TRBJ1-1; a weak D match, TRBD1 (5 bases). Trimming shortened V by 6 bases and J by 1 base, and 6 bases separated the two germline ends. This CDR3 spans 12 amino acids. CDR1 and CDR2 (germline): SNHLY, FYNNEI. The CDR3 DNA reads as TGTGCCAGCAGGACAGAGAACACTGAAGCTTTCTTT. Amino acids: CASRTENTEAFF.

The chain couples TRBV4-1 to TRBJ2-7; the D call may be TRBD1 or TRBD2 (5 bases each). The CDR3 contains 16 residues. The ends were cut back, 4 bases at V and 5 bases at J, with 21 bases in the middle. Germline CDR1 reads MGHRA; CDR2 reads YSYEKL. The CDR3 sequence: CASSPRMGLANDEQYF. The CDR3 DNA is TGCGCCAGCAGCCCCCGAATGGGGCTAGCAAACGACGAGCAGTACTTC.

The V call is TRBV19, the J call TRBJ2-5; maybe TRBD1 (6 bases). Trimming took off 6 bases at V and 5 bases at J, with 13 bases between the two ends. This CDR3 is 13 amino acids long. Germline V CDR1 and CDR2: LNHDA, SQIVND (reference sequence). The CDR3: CASSENRVETQYF. Here the CDR3 DNA reads TGTGCCAGTAGCGAAAACAGGGTGGAGACCCAGTACTTC. Full variable domain (outside the CDR3, taken from reference TRBV19 and TRBJ2-5): DGGITQSPKYLFRKEGQNVTLSCEQNLNHDAMYWYRQDPGQGLRLIYYSQIVNDFQKGDIAEGYSVSREKKESFPLTVTSAQKNPTAFYLCASSENRVETQYFGPGTRLLVL.

The V call is TRBV5-4, the J call TRBJ2-7; D may be TRBD1 (6 bases). V lost 2 bases, J lost 10 bases, and 13 bases lay in between. Germline V gives CDR1 SGHNT, CDR2 YYREEE (reference sequence). The CDR3 sequence is 12 residues long. The CDR3 nucleotides read TGTGCCAGCAGCTTTAACAGGGTGGGACAGTACTTC. This sequence encodes CASSFNRVGQYF. The complete variable domain, with remaining parts taken from reference TRBV5-4 and TRBJ2-7, reads ETGVTQSPTHLIKTRGQQVTLRCSSQSGHNTVSWYQQALGQGPQFIFQYYREEENGRGNFPPRFSGLQFPNYSSELNVNALELDDSALYLCASSFNRVGQYFGPGTRLTVT.

This chain links TRBV29-1 with TRBJ1-2, with D perhaps matching TRBD1 (5 bases). Trimming pared 0 bases from V and 4 bases from J, leaving 6 bases between. This CDR3 spans 12 amino acids. Germline V CDR1 and CDR2: SQVTM, ANQGSEA. The CDR3 DNA is TGCAGCGTTGAAGACAGGGTCTATGGCTACACCTTC. It translates to CSVEDRVYGYTF.

The gene calls are TRBV6-1 and TRBJ2-3; D remains ambiguous. Trimming shortened V by 1 base and J by 4 bases, and 12 bases separated the two germline ends. The CDR3 has 15 amino acids. Germline lookup yields CDR1 MNHNS and CDR2 SASEGT. The CDR3 nucleotides read TGTGCCAGCAGTGAAGGGCACCACTTGGCAGATACGCAGTATTTT. Translating it yields CASSEGHHLADTQYF.

This clone occurred once. This chain uses TRBV28 with TRBJ2-3; the D gene is possibly TRBD1 (5 bases). V was shortened by 6 bases and J by 5 bases, with 18 bases between the two germline ends. Germline V lookup: CDR1 MDHEN, CDR2 SYDVKM. This CDR3 has 15 amino acids. CDR3 bases: TGTGCCAGCAGCACCGACCGGGCCGGACAAGATACGCAGTATTTT. Protein: CASSTDRAGQDTQYF.

This rearrangement joins TRBV5-6 to TRBJ2-2; D is possibly TRBD1 (6 bases). The CDR3 loop spans 15 amino acids. Germline CDR1 is SGHDT and CDR2 is YYEEEE. Trimming stripped 6 bases from V and 2 bases from J, with 14 bases between. The CDR3 loop reads CASTRQDRNTGELFF. For the CDR3, the DNA is TGTGCCAGCACGAGACAGGACAGAAACACCGGGGAGCTGTTTTTT.

This chain links TRBV5-1 with TRBJ2-5, with 10 bases lining up with TRBD1. Trimming removed 4 bases from V and 5 bases from J; junction bases left unmatched: 14. The germline V gene encodes CDR1 SGHRS and CDR2 YFSETQ. The CDR3 length is 17 residues. The DNA of the CDR3 is TGCGCCAGCAGCCCGGTGGTGGGGACAGGGGAGTGGGAGACCCAGTACTTC. Translating it yields CASSPVVGTGEWETQYF.